Here is one T cell receptor (beta chain) with its context. This sample was included in a study of T-cell memory formation after mild COVID-19. TCRdb re-derived calls from the 5' RACE reads in MiXCR, one entry per CDR3 protein. The sample contains roughly 550,000 distinct CDR3 sequences, roughly 20% of which appear only once. This TCR came from an adult woman who had mild COVID-19 (a few samples of this study predate the infection). Cell type and time point are not known. The specimen sequenced was PBMCs or a T cell subset sorted from them (not recorded which).

The CDR3 here is CAITKGLADEQFF. The CDR3 DNA sequence: TGTGCCATCACAAAAGGGTTAGCCGATGAGCAGTTCTTC. The rearrangement joins TRBV10-3 to TRBJ2-1; D is unclear. CDR3 length equals 13 residues. Germline V lookup: CDR1 ENHRY, CDR2 SYGVKD. Deletions cut 7 bases from V and 8 bases from J, with 15 bases between.